This T cell receptor (beta chain) was identified during a study of blood T cell repertoires in COVID-19 (dated by TCRdb to the early 2020s). Concerning the study at large: Samples from collaborators originated in the United States, Italy and Spain and spanned both the acute and convalescent phases of COVID-19. A de-identified subject ID, COVID-19 status, age in years and sex were almost always included in the sample metadata. The dataset comprised deeply sampled blood TCRbeta repertoires from subjects exposed to, actively infected with, or recovered from COVID-19. The material from the prospective study consisted of cDNA or gDNA derived from T cells, B-cell-depleted T cells, or PBMCs. Where available, HLA class I and class II types were obtained from metadata supplied by the sample provider rather than from assay-based typing. Samples came from the ongoing ImmuneRACE study (first 160 participants) plus 1,254 subjects from 6 global collaborators. The repertoires were made available in a free public database intended to serve as a resource for research on the immune response to SARS-CoV-2. The research as a whole found: Clinical and demographic metadata were provided uncurated, with the amount varying by source and participant.

The CDR3 sequence holds 15 residues, the cysteine and phenylalanine included. Only the CDR3 DNA stays, 45 bases, in frame from base 1. V gives up 2 bases and J gives up 0 bases, and the segment between their germline ends measures 10 bases. The germline V gene specifies SGHVS as CDR1 and FNYEAQ as CDR2. The collaborating institutions used their own protocols to collect whole blood in K2EDTA tubes. For TCRbeta analysis, collaborators shipped samples in one of three forms: frozen whole blood, isolated PBMCs, or DNA extracted from either of those sample types. Regarding this clone: What this receptor recognizes is not known. No base-level quality is on record; no much larger clone is a single base apart.

TCRbeta CDR3 regions were amplified from genomic DNA using the immunoSEQ Assay, a bias-controlled multiplex PCR. Processing in the source paper ran as follows. Within the assay, amplification of reference gene primers was used to estimate how many nucleated cells each sample contained. To quantify the absolute abundance of each unique TCRbeta CDR3 rearrangement, sequence reads were collapsed and filtered. For each sample, productive Simpson clonality was calculated as the square root of Simpson's diversity index across productive rearrangements. The table was pulled from immuneACCESS by TCRdb, which kept in-frame rearrangements only. Such tables lose some clones; where checked, under half of the loss comes from unresolved V genes, and the rest has no known cause. V and J calls plus clone size are reproduced from that table; the DNA served to infer D and trimming. The sample has about 140,000 clones on record, 70% to 90% of them singletons. The ten largest make up 8% to 13% of the sample.

Rearrangement joined TRBV7-6 to TRBJ1-1; the D gene is unclear. Material for sequencing was peripheral blood. The source is an elderly woman with acute or convalescent COVID-19. This receptor has the CDR3 CASSLLVNMNTEAFF. The base sequence is TGTGCCAGCAGCTTATTGGTCAACATGAACACTGAAGCTTTCTTT.